The rows below give T cell receptor beta chains drawn from one sample of a study of regulatory T cells in long-lasting Graves disease. TCRdb reprocessed the multiplex PCR reads with MiXCR, giving one entry per CDR3 protein. The sample has hundreds of thousands of distinct CDR3 sequences, about 22% seen once; the top ten hold about 6.6%. This sample comprised peripheral blood mononuclear cells (PBMCs), obtained when the disease was refractory, from a patient treated with antithyroid drugs. Source of these receptors: a female donor with Graves disease. The CDR3 runs from the conserved cysteine through the conserved F or W. Fields, in order: J gene, V gene, D gene, clone size, CDR3 DNA, CDR3 protein. The D gene is left open where the match is weak. Only some rows state a clone size, as once, few, many or a class for expanded clones.

J gene: TRBJ2-2; V gene: TRBV12-5; D gene: NA; clone size: NA; CDR3 DNA: TGTGCTAGTGGTTCCCCCGGGATACCCACCGGGGAGCTGTTTTTT; CDR3 protein: CASGSPGIPTGELFF
J gene: TRBJ1-4; V gene: TRBV28; D gene: NA; clone size: many; CDR3 DNA: TGTGCCAGCAGTCCCCGAAACAGCGGCTCGGGTTGGAATGAAAAACTGTTTTTT; CDR3 protein: CASSPRNSGSGWNEKLFF
J gene: TRBJ1-2; V gene: TRBV3-1; D gene: TRBD1; clone size: few; CDR3 DNA: TGTGCCAGCAGCCAACAGGGGGCTGACTATGGCTACACCTTC; CDR3 protein: CASSQQGADYGYTF
J gene: TRBJ1-2; V gene: TRBV28; D gene: NA; clone size: many; CDR3 DNA: TGTGCCAGCAGTTTATCCCGGACAAACCAAGGCTACACCTTC; CDR3 protein: CASSLSRTNQGYTF
J gene: TRBJ1-4; V gene: TRBV12-3/TRBV12-4; D gene: TRBD1; clone size: many; CDR3 DNA: TGTGCCAGCAGGAGGGACAGGGAGGATGAAAAACTGTTTTTT; CDR3 protein: CASRRDREDEKLFF
J gene: TRBJ2-5; V gene: TRBV28; D gene: NA; clone size: NA; CDR3 DNA: TGTGCCAGCAGTTTAGAGGGGGGCTGGCGGGAGACCCAGTACTTC; CDR3 protein: CASSLEGGWRETQYF
J gene: TRBJ1-5; V gene: TRBV29-1; D gene: TRBD1; clone size: NA; CDR3 DNA: TGCAGCGTTCCCCCGAGACAGGGGACAGGCAATCAGCCCCAGCATTTT; CDR3 protein: CSVPPRQGTGNQPQHF
J gene: TRBJ2-5; V gene: TRBV7-8; D gene: NA; clone size: many; CDR3 DNA: TGTGCCAGCAGGCCACCCTGGGGGTTCGGGGAAGAGACCCAGTACTTC; CDR3 protein: CASRPPWGFGEETQYF
J gene: TRBJ1-2; V gene: TRBV20-1; D gene: NA; clone size: NA; CDR3 DNA: TGCAGTGCTAGAGGCTGGACCACGGTGGGCGGCTACACCTTC; CDR3 protein: CSARGWTTVGGYTF
J gene: TRBJ1-2; V gene: TRBV5-1; D gene: NA; clone size: NA; CDR3 DNA: TGCGCCAGCAGCTTGGAGGGGACAACAAACTATGGCTACACCTTC; CDR3 protein: CASSLEGTTNYGYTF
J gene: TRBJ2-7; V gene: TRBV6-1; D gene: NA; clone size: few; CDR3 DNA: TGTGCCAGCGCGGGTGACTTCTCCTACGAGCAGTACTTC; CDR3 protein: CASAGDFSYEQYF
J gene: TRBJ2-7; V gene: TRBV28; D gene: TRBD1; clone size: many; CDR3 DNA: TGTGCCAGCAGTTCAGGGGGCGCGGGATACGAGCAGTACTTC; CDR3 protein: CASSSGGAGYEQYF
J gene: TRBJ1-2; V gene: TRBV29-1; D gene: NA; clone size: NA; CDR3 DNA: TGCAGCGTTGATTCGACAGGCACTAACTATGGCTACACCTTC; CDR3 protein: CSVDSTGTNYGYTF
J gene: TRBJ1-2; V gene: TRBV29-1; D gene: TRBD1; clone size: NA; CDR3 DNA: TGCAGCGTCCCCTGGGCAGGGGGAAATGGCTACACCTTC; CDR3 protein: CSVPWAGGNGYTF
J gene: TRBJ2-7; V gene: TRBV5-1; D gene: TRBD1; clone size: NA; CDR3 DNA: TGCGCCAGCAGCCCCCCCGGCAGGGGGCATTCCTACGAGCAGTACTTC; CDR3 protein: CASSPPGRGHSYEQYF
J gene: TRBJ1-1; V gene: TRBV2; D gene: NA; clone size: many; CDR3 DNA: TGTGCCAGCAGTGAGCTGACCGGACGGAATGAAGCTTTCTTT; CDR3 protein: CASSELTGRNEAFF
J gene: TRBJ2-7; V gene: TRBV11-2; D gene: NA; clone size: many; CDR3 DNA: TGTGCCAGCAGCTTCTTCGGAGGGCCGGCCGACGAGCAGTACTTC; CDR3 protein: CASSFFGGPADEQYF
J gene: TRBJ2-7; V gene: TRBV19; D gene: NA; clone size: many; CDR3 DNA: TGTGCCAGTAGTATTAAAATCCCCTACGAGCAGTACTTC; CDR3 protein: CASSIKIPYEQYF
J gene: TRBJ1-4; V gene: TRBV13; D gene: NA; clone size: many; CDR3 DNA: TGTGCCAGCAGCTCCCGGGGAGGAGAACTGTTTTTT; CDR3 protein: CASSSRGGELFF
J gene: TRBJ1-6; V gene: TRBV15; D gene: NA; clone size: many; CDR3 DNA: TGTGCCGTACGGTGGGGGGCCCTTTCCGGTAATTCACCCCTCCACTTT; CDR3 protein: CAVRWGALSGNSPLHF
J gene: TRBJ2-7; V gene: TRBV2; D gene: TRBD1; clone size: many; CDR3 DNA: TGTGCCAGCACTACGGGACAGGGGCCCGACGAGCAGTACTTC; CDR3 protein: CASTTGQGPDEQYF
J gene: TRBJ2-7; V gene: TRBV12-3/TRBV12-4; D gene: NA; clone size: many; CDR3 DNA: TGTGCCAGCAGTCTCCACATAGTCCCCTACGAGCAGTACTTC; CDR3 protein: CASSLHIVPYEQYF
J gene: TRBJ2-6; V gene: TRBV19; D gene: TRBD1; clone size: NA; CDR3 DNA: TGTGCCAGTAGTAACACAGGGGCTGGGGCCAACGTCCTGACTTTC; CDR3 protein: CASSNTGAGANVLTF
J gene: TRBJ1-5; V gene: TRBV7-8; D gene: NA; clone size: many; CDR3 DNA: TGTGCCAGCAGCCCCCAGACAGGTCAGCCCCAGCATTTT; CDR3 protein: CASSPQTGQPQHF
J gene: TRBJ2-1; V gene: TRBV20-1; D gene: TRBD2; clone size: NA; CDR3 DNA: TGCAGTGCTAGAGATTTAGCGGGATCCGGGTTCAATGAGCAGTTCTTC; CDR3 protein: CSARDLAGSGFNEQFF
J gene: TRBJ2-1; V gene: TRBV11-2; D gene: NA; clone size: many; CDR3 DNA: TGTGCCAGCAGACAATCGGGAGCCTACTACAATGAGCAGTTCTTC; CDR3 protein: CASRQSGAYYNEQFF
J gene: TRBJ2-5; V gene: TRBV30; D gene: TRBD1; clone size: NA; CDR3 DNA: TGTGCATTGGACGGGGACAGGGTTGGCGAGACCCAGTACTTC; CDR3 protein: CALDGDRVGETQYF
J gene: TRBJ2-7; V gene: TRBV6-1; D gene: NA; clone size: many; CDR3 DNA: TGTGCCAGCAGTGGTCGATCCTACGAGCAGTACTTC; CDR3 protein: CASSGRSYEQYF
J gene: TRBJ1-6; V gene: TRBV15; D gene: NA; clone size: few; CDR3 DNA: TGTGCCACCAGGAGGACCGAGAATTCACCCCTCCACTTT; CDR3 protein: CATRRTENSPLHF
J gene: TRBJ2-7; V gene: TRBV6-1; D gene: TRBD1; clone size: many; CDR3 DNA: TGTGCCAGCAGCGGACAGGGAACTCCCTACGAGCAGTACTTC; CDR3 protein: CASSGQGTPYEQYF
J gene: TRBJ2-5; V gene: TRBV7-9; D gene: TRBD2; clone size: many; CDR3 DNA: TGTGCCAGCAGCTTAAAAGGGAGCGGGAGGCGAGAGACCCAGTACTTC; CDR3 protein: CASSLKGSGRRETQYF
J gene: TRBJ2-5; V gene: TRBV28; D gene: NA; clone size: many; CDR3 DNA: TGTGCCAGCAGTGGGGCGACCGGGCCACAAGAGACCCAGTACTTC; CDR3 protein: CASSGATGPQETQYF
J gene: TRBJ2-1; V gene: TRBV19; D gene: TRBD2; clone size: NA; CDR3 DNA: TGTGCCAGTAGTATAGTGCGGGAGAAAGGCTACAATGAGCAGTTCTTC; CDR3 protein: CASSIVREKGYNEQFF
J gene: TRBJ1-1; V gene: TRBV15; D gene: NA; clone size: many; CDR3 DNA: TGTGCCACCGGCATACGCTCGAAGGCCACTGAAGCTTTCTTT; CDR3 protein: CATGIRSKATEAFF
J gene: TRBJ1-2; V gene: TRBV15; D gene: NA; clone size: NA; CDR3 DNA: TGTGCCACCAGCGAGTATAAGGGTTTTGGCTACACCTTC; CDR3 protein: CATSEYKGFGYTF
J gene: TRBJ2-5; V gene: TRBV30; D gene: NA; clone size: few; CDR3 DNA: TGTGCCTGGAGCGAGGGCACGGCCCAGTACTTC; CDR3 protein: CAWSEGTAQYF
J gene: TRBJ1-3; V gene: TRBV9; D gene: NA; clone size: NA; CDR3 DNA: TGTGCCAGCAGCGTTGAGATGGGCTCTGGAAACACCATATATTTT; CDR3 protein: CASSVEMGSGNTIYF
J gene: TRBJ2-7; V gene: TRBV20-1; D gene: NA; clone size: many; CDR3 DNA: TGCAGTGCTAGACGGATCTACGAGCAGTACTTC; CDR3 protein: CSARRIYEQYF
J gene: TRBJ2-5; V gene: TRBV7-2; D gene: NA; clone size: few; CDR3 DNA: TGTGCCAGCAGCTTAAGCCCGGGACACCGAGAGACCCAGTACTTC; CDR3 protein: CASSLSPGHRETQYF
J gene: TRBJ1-5; V gene: TRBV30; D gene: NA; clone size: NA; CDR3 DNA: TGTGCCTGGAGTAGGGGCGCCAATCAGCCCCAGCATTTT; CDR3 protein: CAWSRGANQPQHF
J gene: TRBJ1-2; V gene: TRBV28; D gene: NA; clone size: many; CDR3 DNA: TGTGCCAGCAGCTCCGTTTCCGGGCCGTACTATGGCTACACCTTC; CDR3 protein: CASSSVSGPYYGYTF
J gene: TRBJ1-2; V gene: TRBV20-1; D gene: NA; clone size: few; CDR3 DNA: TGCAGTGTAGCAGGGGACCGGACCCAGGCTCGAGGCTACACCTTC; CDR3 protein: CSVAGDRTQARGYTF
J gene: TRBJ2-7; V gene: TRBV5-6; D gene: TRBD1; clone size: NA; CDR3 DNA: TGTGCCAGCAGCTCAAAAGGACAGGGAACCTACGAGCAGTACTTC; CDR3 protein: CASSSKGQGTYEQYF
J gene: TRBJ2-3; V gene: TRBV7-9; D gene: NA; clone size: NA; CDR3 DNA: TGTGCCAGCAGCTTAAAGCTAACTAGCACAGATACGCAGTATTTT; CDR3 protein: CASSLKLTSTDTQYF
J gene: TRBJ1-5; V gene: TRBV19; D gene: NA; clone size: few; CDR3 DNA: TGTGCCAGTAGTACTAGACAATATAGCAATCAGCCCCAGCATTTT; CDR3 protein: CASSTRQYSNQPQHF